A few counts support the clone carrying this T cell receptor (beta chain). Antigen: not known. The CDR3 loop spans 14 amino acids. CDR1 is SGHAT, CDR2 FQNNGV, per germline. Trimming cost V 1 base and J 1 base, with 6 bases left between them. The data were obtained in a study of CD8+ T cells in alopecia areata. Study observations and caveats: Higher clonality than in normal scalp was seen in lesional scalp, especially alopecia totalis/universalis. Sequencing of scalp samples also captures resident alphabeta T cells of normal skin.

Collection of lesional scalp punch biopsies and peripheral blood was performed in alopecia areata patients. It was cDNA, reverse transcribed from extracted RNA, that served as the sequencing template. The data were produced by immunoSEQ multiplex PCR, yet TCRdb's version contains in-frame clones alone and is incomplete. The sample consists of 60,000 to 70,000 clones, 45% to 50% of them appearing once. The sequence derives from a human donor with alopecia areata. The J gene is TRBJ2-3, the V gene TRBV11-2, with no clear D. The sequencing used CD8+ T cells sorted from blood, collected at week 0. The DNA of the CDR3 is TGTGCCAGCAGCTTAGGATTCGGCACAGATACGCAGTATTTT. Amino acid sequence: CASSLGFGTDTQYF.